The 9 T cell receptor beta chains presented below share a single source sample, sequenced in a study of spatial heterogeneity in lung cancer. TCRdb redid the calling of the 5' RACE reads with MiXCR, one entry per CDR3 protein. The repertoire holds some 70,000 distinct CDR3 sequences, with about an eighth as singletons. Time point given: sample taken at primary tumor resection. No cells were sorted before sequencing. The whole RNA sequenced was extracted from tumor, nontumor lung or frozen PBMC. The source material was PBMCs, sampled at surgery. The receptor set was obtained from a male donor with early-stage non-small cell lung cancer.

Only a few counts were recorded for this clonotype. V usage is TRBV5-1 and J usage is TRBJ2-2; D gene uncertain. The CDR3 runs to 13 residues. Germline-derived CDR1 and CDR2 are SGHRS and YFSETQ. The V end was cut by 0 bases, the J end by 7 bases, with 7 bases between. CDR3 sequence reads: CASSLGVGGELFF. The DNA for the CDR3 is TGCGCCAGCAGCTTGGGTGTTGGCGGGGAGCTGTTTTTT. Variable domain in full (rest from reference TRBV5-1 and TRBJ2-2): KAGVTQTPRYLIKTRGQQVTLSCSPISGHRSVSWYQQTPGQGLQFLFEYFSETQRNKGNFPGRFSGRQFSNSRSEMNVSTLELGDSALYLCASSLGVGGELFFGEGSRLTVL.

V is TRBV11-2 and J is TRBJ2-5; D is unresolved. The CDR3 totals 14 residues. The germline V gene encodes CDR1 SGHAT and CDR2 FQNNGV. Trimming left V 0 bases short and J 5 bases short, with 10 bases between. The CDR3 sequence is CASSLDLVIETQYF. The CDR3 nucleotides are TGTGCCAGCAGCTTAGATCTGGTAATCGAGACCCAGTACTTC.

This clonotype showed up just a few times. The chain carries TRBV20-1 and TRBJ2-1; D possibly uses TRBD1 or TRBD2 (5 bases each). Trimming pared 7 bases from V and 7 bases from J, leaving 20 bases between. CDR1 is DFQATT and CDR2 is SNEGSKA in the germline V gene (reference sequence). This CDR3 comprises 14 residues. The CDR3, as DNA: TGCAGTGTGAGGGACGTAAAAGGGATAAATGAGCAGTTCTTC. This translates into CSVRDVKGINEQFF.

The sample holds one count of this clonotype. The J gene is TRBJ1-1, the V gene TRBV5-1; D is uncertain. The CDR3 loop spans 12 amino acids. The germline gives CDR1 SGHRS, CDR2 YFSETQ. Trimming took off 6 bases at V and 0 bases at J, with 6 bases between the two ends. DNA for the CDR3: TGCGCCAGCAAGGAAATGAACACTGAAGCTTTCTTT. This codes for CASKEMNTEAFF. The full variable domain, completed using reference TRBV5-1 and TRBJ1-1, is KAGVTQTPRYLIKTRGQQVTLSCSPISGHRSVSWYQQTPGQGLQFLFEYFSETQRNKGNFPGRFSGRQFSNSRSEMNVSTLELGDSALYLCASKEMNTEAFFGQGTRLTVV.

This clonotype has just a few counts. J is TRBJ2-1 and V is TRBV28, with D hard to call. Trimming removed 6 bases at V and 6 bases at J, with 9 bases between. Germline V gene lookup returns CDR1 MDHEN and CDR2 SYDVKM. This CDR3 comprises 12 residues. The CDR3 nucleotides are TGTGCCAGCAGGTCAACGGTCAATGAGCAGTTCTTC. Residues: CASRSTVNEQFF.

This clonotype has ten or more counts. The chain employs TRBV29-1 and TRBJ2-5, with a weak D call TRBD1 (5 bases). The V end was cut by 4 bases, the J end by 4 bases, with 13 bases between. The CDR3 has 13 amino acids. Germline assignment: CDR1 SQVTM and CDR2 ANQGSEA. The CDR3 DNA sequence: TGCAGCGTTGTGGGCAGGGTAGGAGAGACCCAGTACTTC. This translates into CSVVGRVGETQYF.

This clonotype has only a few counts. The rearrangement joins TRBV9 to TRBJ1-2, with 8 positions matching TRBD1. From germline, CDR1 is SGDLS and CDR2 YYNGEE. The CDR3 runs 14 residues. V lost 3 bases to trimming and J lost 8 bases; unmatched junction nucleotides: 9. CDR3 protein: CASSARQGLVGYTF. DNA of the CDR3: TGTGCCAGCAGCGCTCGACAGGGGTTAGTAGGCTACACCTTC.

This clonotype has only a few counts. This chain connects TRBV7-2 to TRBJ2-1; 7 bases agree with TRBD2. This CDR3 contains 15 residues. The ends lost 5 bases at V and 0 bases at J; junction bases unmatched: 4. Germline CDR1 SGHTA, CDR2 FQGNSA. The CDR3 sequence: CASSRDYSSYNEQFF. The CDR3 DNA is TGTGCCAGCAGCCGGGACTATAGCTCCTACAATGAGCAGTTCTTC.

This clonotype appeared a few times. The rearrangement joins TRBV9 to TRBJ2-1; 9 nucleotides match TRBD2. This CDR3 is built from 15 residues. Germline V gene data show CDR1 as SGDLS and CDR2 as YYNGEE. V dropped 1 base and J dropped 8; count of bases not matched to a gene: 7. CDR3 in amino acids: CASSVTSGSNHEQFF. CDR3 sequence (DNA): TGTGCCAGCAGCGTAACTAGCGGGTCTAACCATGAGCAGTTCTTC.